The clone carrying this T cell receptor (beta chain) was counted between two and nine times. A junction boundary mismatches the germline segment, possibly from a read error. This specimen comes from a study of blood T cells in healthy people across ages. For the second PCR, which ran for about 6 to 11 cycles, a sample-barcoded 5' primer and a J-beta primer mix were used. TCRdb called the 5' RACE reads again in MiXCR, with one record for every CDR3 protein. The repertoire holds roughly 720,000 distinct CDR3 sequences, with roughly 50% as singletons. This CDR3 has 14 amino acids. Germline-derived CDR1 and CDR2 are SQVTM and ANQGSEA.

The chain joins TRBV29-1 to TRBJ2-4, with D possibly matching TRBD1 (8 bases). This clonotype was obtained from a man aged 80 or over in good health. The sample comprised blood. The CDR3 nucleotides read TGCAGCGTTGGGTCCCGACAGGGGAGGGACATTCGGTACTTC. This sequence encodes CSVGSRQGRDIRYF.